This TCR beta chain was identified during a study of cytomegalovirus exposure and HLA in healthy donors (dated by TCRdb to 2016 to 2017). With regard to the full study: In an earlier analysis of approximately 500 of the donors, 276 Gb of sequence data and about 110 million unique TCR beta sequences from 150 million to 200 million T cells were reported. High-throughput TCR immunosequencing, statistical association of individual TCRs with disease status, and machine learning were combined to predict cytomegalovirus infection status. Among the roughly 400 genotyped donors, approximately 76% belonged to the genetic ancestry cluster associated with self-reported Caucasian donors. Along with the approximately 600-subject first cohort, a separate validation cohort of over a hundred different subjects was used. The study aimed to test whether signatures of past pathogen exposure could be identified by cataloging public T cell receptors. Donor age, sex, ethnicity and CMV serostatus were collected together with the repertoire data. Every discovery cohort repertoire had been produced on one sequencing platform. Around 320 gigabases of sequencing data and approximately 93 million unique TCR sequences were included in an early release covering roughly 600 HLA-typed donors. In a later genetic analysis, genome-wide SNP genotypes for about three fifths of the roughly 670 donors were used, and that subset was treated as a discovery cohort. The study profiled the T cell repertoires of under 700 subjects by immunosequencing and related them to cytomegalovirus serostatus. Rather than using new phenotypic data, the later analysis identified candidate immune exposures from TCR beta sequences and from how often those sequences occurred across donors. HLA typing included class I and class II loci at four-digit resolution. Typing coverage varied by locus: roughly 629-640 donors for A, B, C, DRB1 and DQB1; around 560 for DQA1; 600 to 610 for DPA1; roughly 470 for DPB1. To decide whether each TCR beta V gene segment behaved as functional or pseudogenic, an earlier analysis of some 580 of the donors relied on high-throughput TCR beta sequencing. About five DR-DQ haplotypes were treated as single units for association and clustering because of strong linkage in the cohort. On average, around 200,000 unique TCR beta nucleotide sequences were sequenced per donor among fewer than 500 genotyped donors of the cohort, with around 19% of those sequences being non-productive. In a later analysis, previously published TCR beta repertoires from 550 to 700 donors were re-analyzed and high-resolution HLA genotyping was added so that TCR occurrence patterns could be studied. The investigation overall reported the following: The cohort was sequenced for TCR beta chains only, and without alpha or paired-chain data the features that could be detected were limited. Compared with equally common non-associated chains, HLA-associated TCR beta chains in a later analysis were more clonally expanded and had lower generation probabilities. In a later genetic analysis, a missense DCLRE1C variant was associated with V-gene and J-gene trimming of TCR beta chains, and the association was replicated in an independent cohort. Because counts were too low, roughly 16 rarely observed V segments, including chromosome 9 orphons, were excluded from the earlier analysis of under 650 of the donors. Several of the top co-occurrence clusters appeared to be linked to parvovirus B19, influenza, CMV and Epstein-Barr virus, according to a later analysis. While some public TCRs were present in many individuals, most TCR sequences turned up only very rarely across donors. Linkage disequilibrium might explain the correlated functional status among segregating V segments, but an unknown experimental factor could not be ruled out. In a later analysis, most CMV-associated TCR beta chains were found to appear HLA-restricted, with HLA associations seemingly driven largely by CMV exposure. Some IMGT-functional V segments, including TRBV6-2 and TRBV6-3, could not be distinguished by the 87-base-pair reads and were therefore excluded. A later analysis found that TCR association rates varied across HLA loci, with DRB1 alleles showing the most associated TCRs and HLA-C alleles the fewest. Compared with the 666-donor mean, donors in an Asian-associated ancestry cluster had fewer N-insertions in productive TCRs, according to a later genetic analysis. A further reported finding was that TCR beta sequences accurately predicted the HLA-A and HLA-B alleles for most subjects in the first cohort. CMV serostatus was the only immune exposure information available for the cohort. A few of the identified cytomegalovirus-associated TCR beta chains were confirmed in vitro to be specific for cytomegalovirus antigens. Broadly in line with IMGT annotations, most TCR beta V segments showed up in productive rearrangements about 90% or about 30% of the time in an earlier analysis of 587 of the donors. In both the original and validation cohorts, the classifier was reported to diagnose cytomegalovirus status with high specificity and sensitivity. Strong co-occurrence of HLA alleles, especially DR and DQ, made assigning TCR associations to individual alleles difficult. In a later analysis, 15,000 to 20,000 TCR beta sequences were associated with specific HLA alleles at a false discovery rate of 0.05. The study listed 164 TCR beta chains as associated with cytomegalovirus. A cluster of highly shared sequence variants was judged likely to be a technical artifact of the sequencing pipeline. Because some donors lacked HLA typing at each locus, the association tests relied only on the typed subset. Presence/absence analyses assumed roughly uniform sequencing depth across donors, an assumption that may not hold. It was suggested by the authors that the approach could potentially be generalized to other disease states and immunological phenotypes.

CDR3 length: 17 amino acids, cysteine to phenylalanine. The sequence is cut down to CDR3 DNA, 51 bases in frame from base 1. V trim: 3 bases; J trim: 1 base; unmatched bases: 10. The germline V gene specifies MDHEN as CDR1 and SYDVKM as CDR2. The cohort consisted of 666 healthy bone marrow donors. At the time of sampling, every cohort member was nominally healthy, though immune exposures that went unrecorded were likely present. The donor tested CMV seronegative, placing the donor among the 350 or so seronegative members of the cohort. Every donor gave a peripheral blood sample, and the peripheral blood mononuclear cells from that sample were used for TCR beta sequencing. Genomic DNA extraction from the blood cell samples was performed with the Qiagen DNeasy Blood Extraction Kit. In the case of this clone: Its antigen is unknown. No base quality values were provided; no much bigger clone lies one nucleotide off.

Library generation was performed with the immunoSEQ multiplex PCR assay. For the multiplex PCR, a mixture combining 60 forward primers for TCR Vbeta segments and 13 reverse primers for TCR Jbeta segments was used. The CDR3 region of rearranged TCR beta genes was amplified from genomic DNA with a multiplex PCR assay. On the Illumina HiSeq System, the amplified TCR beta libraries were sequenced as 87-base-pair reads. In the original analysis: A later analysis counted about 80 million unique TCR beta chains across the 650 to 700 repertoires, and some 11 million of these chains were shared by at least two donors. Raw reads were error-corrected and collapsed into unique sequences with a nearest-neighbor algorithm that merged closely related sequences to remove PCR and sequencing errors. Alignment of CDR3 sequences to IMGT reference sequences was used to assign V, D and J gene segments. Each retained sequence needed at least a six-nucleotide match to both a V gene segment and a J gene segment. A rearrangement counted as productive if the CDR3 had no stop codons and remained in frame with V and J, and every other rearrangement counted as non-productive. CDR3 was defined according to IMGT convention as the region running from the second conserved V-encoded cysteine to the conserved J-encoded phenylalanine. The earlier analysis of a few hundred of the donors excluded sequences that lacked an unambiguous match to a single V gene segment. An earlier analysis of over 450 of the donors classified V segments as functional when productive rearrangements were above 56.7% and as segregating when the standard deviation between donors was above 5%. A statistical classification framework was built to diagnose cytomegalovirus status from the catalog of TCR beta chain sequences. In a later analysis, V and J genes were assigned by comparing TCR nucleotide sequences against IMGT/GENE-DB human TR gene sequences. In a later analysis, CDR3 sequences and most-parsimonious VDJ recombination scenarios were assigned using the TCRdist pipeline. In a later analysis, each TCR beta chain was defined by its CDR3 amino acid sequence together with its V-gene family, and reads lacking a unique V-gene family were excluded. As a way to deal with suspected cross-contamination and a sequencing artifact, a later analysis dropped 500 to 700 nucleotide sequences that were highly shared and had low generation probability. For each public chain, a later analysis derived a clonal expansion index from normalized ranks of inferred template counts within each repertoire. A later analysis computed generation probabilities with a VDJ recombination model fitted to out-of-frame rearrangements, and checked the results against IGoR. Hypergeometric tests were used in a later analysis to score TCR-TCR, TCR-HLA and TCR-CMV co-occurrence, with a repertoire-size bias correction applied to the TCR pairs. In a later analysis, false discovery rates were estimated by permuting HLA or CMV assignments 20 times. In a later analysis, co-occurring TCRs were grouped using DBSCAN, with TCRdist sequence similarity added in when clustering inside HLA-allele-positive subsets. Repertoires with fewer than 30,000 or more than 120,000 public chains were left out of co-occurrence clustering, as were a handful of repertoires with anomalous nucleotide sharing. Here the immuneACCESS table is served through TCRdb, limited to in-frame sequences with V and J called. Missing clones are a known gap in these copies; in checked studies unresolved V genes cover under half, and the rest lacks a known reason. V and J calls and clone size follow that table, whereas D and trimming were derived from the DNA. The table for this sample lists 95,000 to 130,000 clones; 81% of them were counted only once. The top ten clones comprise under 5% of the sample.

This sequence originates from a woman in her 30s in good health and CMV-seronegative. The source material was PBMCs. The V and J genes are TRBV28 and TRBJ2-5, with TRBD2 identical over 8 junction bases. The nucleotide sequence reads TGTGCCAGCAGTTTGGGGGGCAGCGGGAGAAGCCAAGAGACCCAGTACTTC. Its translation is CASSLGGSGRSQETQYF.